This entry features one T cell receptor beta chain sequence. No antigen is known for it. Trimming removed 1 base at V and 4 bases at J, with 14 bases between. The CDR3 sequence is 15 residues long. Looked up from germline, CDR1 is SGHTA and CDR2 is FQGNSA. The sample comes from a study of OX40 agonist ivuxolimab in advanced cancers. If patients had autoimmune disease history or systemic immunosuppression, they were excluded. Sampling of blood occurred at baseline, cycle 4 day 1, and cycle 7 day 1. Method: immunoSEQ multiplex PCR; TCRdb's copy keeps in-frame clones and lacks some. The table has about 98,000 clones, roughly 89% seen once. Study-wide points: With doses of 0.1 to 3.0 mg/kg, CD4+ and CD8+ blood T cells had undergone clonal expansion by week 6.

V gene TRBV7-2 combines with J gene TRBJ2-7, with TRBD2 as a possible D gene (7 bases). This receptor was identified in an adult with an advanced solid tumor such as melanoma, head and neck, liver or kidney cancer. The sequencing used CD4+ or CD8+ T cells sorted from blood, collected in a trial of the OX40 agonist ivuxolimab. CDR3 sequence reads: CASSLVGGAGYEQYF. CDR3 nucleotides: TGTGCCAGCAGCTTAGTAGGGGGGGCCGGTTACGAGCAGTACTTC.